A selection of T cell receptor beta chains follows, all from one sample in a study of blood T cell repertoires in COVID-19. Produced via immunoSEQ multiplex PCR; TCRdb's table is partial and in-frame only. The sample includes about 160,000 clones, 92% of them seen just once. Specimen: peripheral blood. The receptors come from a man aged 30-40 years with COVID-19, enrolled during active disease. Each CDR3 is given with its conserved first and last residue. A D gene is named only where the DNA matches it firmly.

J gene: TRBJ2-2; V gene: TRBV28; D gene: .; CDR3 DNA: TGTGCCAGCAGTCCGCCTGCTGGGAGACCGAACACCGGGGAGCTGTTTTTT; CDR3 protein: CASSPPAGRPNTGELFF
J gene: TRBJ2-2; V gene: TRBV3-1/TRBV3-2; D gene: TRBD1; CDR3 DNA: TGTGCCAGCAGCCAAAGGGACAGGGGGCGCACCGGGGAGCTGTTTTTT; CDR3 protein: CASSQRDRGRTGELFF
J gene: TRBJ1-1; V gene: TRBV4-3; D gene: .; CDR3 DNA: TGCGCCAGCAGCCAAGGCCAGGGCATGAACACTGAAGCTTTCTTT; CDR3 protein: CASSQGQGMNTEAFF
J gene: TRBJ2-7; V gene: TRBV5-1; D gene: .; CDR3 DNA: TGCGCCAGCAGCTTGAGTACAGGGGAGGCCTACGAGCAGTACTTC; CDR3 protein: CASSLSTGEAYEQYF
J gene: TRBJ2-7; V gene: TRBV5-1; D gene: .; CDR3 DNA: TGCGCCAGCAGCCCGCCGGGGTACGAGCAGTACTTC; CDR3 protein: CASSPPGYEQYF
J gene: TRBJ1-1; V gene: TRBV7-9; D gene: TRBD1; CDR3 DNA: TGTGCCAGCAGCTACTCCTTGACAGGGATCACTGAAGCTTTCTTT; CDR3 protein: CASSYSLTGITEAFF
J gene: TRBJ1-1; V gene: TRBV9; D gene: .; CDR3 DNA: TGTGCCAGCAGCGCCCCCCAGGGCACTGAAGCTTTCTTT; CDR3 protein: CASSAPQGTEAFF
J gene: TRBJ1-6; V gene: TRBV3-1/TRBV3-2; D gene: TRBD1; CDR3 DNA: TGTGCCAGCAGCCCCCGGGACAGGGGGCCTAGGAATTCACCCCTCCACTTT; CDR3 protein: CASSPRDRGPRNSPLHF
J gene: TRBJ2-7; V gene: TRBV5-1; D gene: .; CDR3 DNA: TGCGCCAGCAGCTTGGGGAGGGTTTCCTACGAGCAGTACTTC; CDR3 protein: CASSLGRVSYEQYF
J gene: TRBJ1-6; V gene: TRBV5-1; D gene: TRBD1; CDR3 DNA: TGCGCCAGCGGACAGGGGGCTGTGGGTTCACCCCTCCACTTT; CDR3 protein: CASGQGAVGSPLHF
J gene: TRBJ2-2; V gene: TRBV7-3; D gene: TRBD1; CDR3 DNA: TGTGCCAGCAGCTTATCAGGGGGCAACACCGGGGAGCTGTTTTTT; CDR3 protein: CASSLSGGNTGELFF
J gene: TRBJ1-2; V gene: TRBV18; D gene: .; CDR3 DNA: TGTGCCAGCTCACCACCGAACGGGGAATGGGTCGGCGGCTACACCTTC; CDR3 protein: CASSPPNGEWVGGYTF